This note documents a single TCR beta chain sequence. This entry belongs to a study of radiation and T cells in renal cell carcinoma. Study overall: Nephrectomy followed 15 Gy stereotactic body radiation by 4 weeks.

Time point meaning: baseline pretreatment blood. Treatment here: 15 Gy SBRT to primary tumor, nephrectomy 4 weeks later. Blood was sampled at baseline, 2 weeks and 4 weeks after SBRT. Clones were sequenced by immunoSEQ multiplex PCR, and TCRdb holds only the in-frame ones, with some missing. The sample has about 130,000 clones, 88% seen once; the top ten hold about 12%. The CDR3 is 15 residues long. Germline V gene sequence: CDR1 MNHEY, CDR2 SVGAGI. The J segment lost 5 bases and the V segment lost 6 bases, leaving 11 bases of the junction unmatched. This receptor was obtained from a woman aged 50 to 65 with renal cell carcinoma. The sample consisted of blood, taken from a patient whose treatment included radiotherapy and nephrectomy. The V call is TRBV6-5, the J call TRBJ2-7, with 9 nucleotides matching TRBD2. CDR3 sequence (DNA): TGTGCCAGCAGACCTCTGACTAGCGGCCCTCACGAGCAGTACTTC. Translation gives CASRPLTSGPHEQYF.